This is a list of T cell receptor beta chains from one sample in a study of T cell repertoires in cytomegalovirus infection. TCRdb re-analysed the reads in MiXCR, keeping a single row per CDR3 protein. The table lists about 700,000 distinct CDR3 sequences, roughly 33% of them singletons, with approximately 18% in the top ten. Antigens of these TCRs are unknown. The starting material was cultured PBMCs, obtained from culture after CMV antigen stimulation. The source is a human donor in good health (CMV status not recorded). Some clones in this sample may be carry-over from other donors' samples. Each CDR3 is given without its conserved first and last residue.

cdr3_aa	v_call	j_call
ASSLGRPGDDYGYT	TRBV5-4	TRBJ1-2
ASSGRQREGRDEQF	TRBV6-1	TRBJ2-1
ASSEGGRVYEQY	TRBV6-1	TRBJ2-7
ASSLGLDYYEQY	TRBV7-2	TRBJ2-7
ASSSLLWQN	TRBV7-8	TRBJ2-7
ASSYSTYRAGGSDEQF	TRBV6-2/TRBV6-3	TRBJ2-1
ASSTKNTEAF	TRBV7-9	TRBJ1-1
ASSLIGGELF	TRBV5-6	TRBJ2-2
ASSQLGLIQETQY	TRBV4-1	TRBJ2-5
ASIPLGTKETQY	TRBV7-8	TRBJ2-5
ASSFGRFTEAF	TRBV12-3/TRBV12-4	TRBJ1-1
ASSLRLVQDTQY	TRBV7-2	TRBJ2-3
ASSVSGTGTQY	TRBV10-1	TRBJ2-5
ASSPSGFGNTIY	TRBV14	TRBJ1-3
ASSPLTGSGNTIY	TRBV18	TRBJ1-3
ASRRLPHAPWNEQF	TRBV6-8	TRBJ2-1
SAKRPGQNPGEQY	TRBV20-1	TRBJ2-7
ASSNLAEYTDTQY	TRBV12-3/TRBV12-4	TRBJ2-3
ASSFRGGGGTQY	TRBV28	TRBJ2-3
ASSQVGHHEQY	TRBV14	TRBJ2-7
ASSEWGTGDEAF	TRBV25-1	TRBJ1-1
ASSLDGDATNEKLF	TRBV5-6	TRBJ1-4
ASSHRADMGEQY	TRBV7-9	TRBJ2-7
ANRTGTETQY	TRBV6-2/TRBV6-3	TRBJ2-5
ASSPPGGAGPGELF	TRBV7-2	TRBJ2-2
ASSSIRWGASGTGELF	TRBV11-2	TRBJ2-2
ASSLRGDYTGELF	TRBV11-3	TRBJ2-2
ASSARQGIDDNEQF	TRBV11-2	TRBJ2-1